This passage covers 18 T cell receptor beta chains from one sample sequenced in a study of Ad26.COV2.S vaccination and SARS-CoV-2 variants. Using immunoSEQ multiplex PCR, the repertoire was profiled, and TCRdb retains in-frame clones only, with some absent. The table lists roughly 400,000 clones, about 92% of them singletons, with approximately 1.6% in the top ten. As to treatment: around 19 received Ad26.COV2.S at low or high dose, single or two shots; 5 received placebo; per-sample allocation not given. Collection of samples fell on day 63 after the first vaccine or placebo injection. Specimen: peripheral blood, collected in a trial of Ad26.COV2.S vaccine versus placebo. The receptors derive from a person aged 18-60 years who received the Ad26.COV2.S COVID-19 vaccine or a placebo.

V gene TRBV5-1 combines with J gene TRBJ2-7; 8 nucleotides agree with TRBD2. The CDR3 length is 17 residues. Germline assignment: CDR1 SGHRS and CDR2 YFSETQ. Germline trimming cut 4 bases from V and 2 bases from J; bases unmatched to any gene: 14. CDR3 amino acids: CASSDERGTHIPYEQYF. The CDR3 bases are TGCGCCAGCAGCGATGAGCGGGGGACACACATACCCTACGAGCAGTACTTC.

A note on this clone: Within the sample, other DNA sequences also encode this same CDR3. The chain employs TRBV9 and TRBJ2-1, with 10 bases that match TRBD2. From germline, CDR1 is SGDLS and CDR2 YYNGEE. The CDR3 is 16 amino acids. Trimming cost V 2 bases and J 2 bases; bases outside gene matches: 4. The CDR3 is CASSVASGGPYNEQFF. In nucleotides, the CDR3 is TGTGCCAGCAGCGTGGCTAGCGGGGGCCCCTACAATGAGCAGTTCTTC.

This chain uses TRBV18 with TRBJ2-5, with TRBD2 identical over 14 bases. The CDR3 loop spans 18 amino acids. Trimming cost V 5 bases and J 4 bases; bases outside gene matches: 12. CDR1 and CDR2 (germline): KGHSH, LQKENI. Here the CDR3 DNA reads TGTGCCAGCTCATTCCGACTAGCGGGGGGGCGTCGGGGAGAGACCCAGTACTTC. Protein product: CASSFRLAGGRRGETQYF.

Here the CDR3 DNA reads TGTGCCAGCAGCCCGGACAGGGACTATGGCTACACCTTC. Its translation: CASSPDRDYGYTF. The rearrangement links TRBV6-5 to TRBJ1-2; 8 bases agree with TRBD1. V lost 6 bases, J lost 3 bases, and 3 bases stayed unmatched. The CDR3 sequence is 13 residues long. Germline values: CDR1 MNHEY, CDR2 SVGAGI.

The V gene is TRBV9, the J gene TRBJ2-1, with 10 bases identical to TRBD2. CDR1 is SGDLS, CDR2 YYNGEE, per germline. Unmatched junction bases numbered 3, after V lost 4 bases and J lost 8 bases. The CDR3 runs to 13 residues. The CDR3 bases are TGTGCCAGCAGCCCCAGCGGGGGGGATGAGCAGTTCTTC. This sequence encodes CASSPSGGDEQFF.

The DNA for the CDR3 is TGTGCCAGTAGTATGGACAGGGATGCAACTAATGAAAAACTGTTTTTT. Residues: CASSMDRDATNEKLFF. The chain has TRBV19 and TRBJ1-4, with 8 bases fitting TRBD1. The CDR3 runs to 16 residues. Trimming at V came to 3 bases and at J to 0 bases, leaving 3 bases not matched to a gene. CDR1 is LNHDA and CDR2 is SQIVND in the germline V gene (reference sequence).

The chain couples TRBV4-3 to TRBJ2-5; a possible D gene is TRBD1 (5 bases). This CDR3 is built from 14 residues. Germline loops: CDR1 LGHNA, CDR2 YSLEER. Trimming stripped 0 bases from V and 3 bases from J, with 8 bases between. CDR3 bases: TGCGCCAGCAGCCAAGAGTCAGGGAAAGAGACCCAGTACTTC. Its protein product is CASSQESGKETQYF.

The chain recombines TRBV5-4 with TRBJ1-1; possible D gene TRBD1, 5 bases. V was cut by 1 base and J by 4 bases, with 14 bases left in between. The CDR3 has 15 residues. Germline assignment: CDR1 SGHNT and CDR2 YYREEE (reference sequence). The CDR3 DNA reads TGTGCCAGCAGCTTGAGGCAGGGTGGTGGCACTGAAGCTTTCTTT. It codes for CASSLRQGGGTEAFF.

The V gene is TRBV27, the J gene TRBJ1-1; D unclear. CDR3 size: 15 residues. Germline CDR1 is MNHEY and CDR2 is SMNVEV (reference sequence). Trimming pared 6 bases from V and 1 base from J, leaving 15 bases between. The CDR3 sequence is CASRPRANSNTEAFF. The CDR3 DNA is TGTGCCAGCAGGCCCCGGGCCAATTCGAACACTGAAGCTTTCTTT.

The count of this clone is one. V and J are TRBV3-1 (or the pseudogene TRBV3-2) and TRBJ2-1; 9 positions match TRBD2. The V gene end was trimmed by 4 bases and the J gene end by 5 bases; junction bases not matched to a gene: 12. The CDR3 covers 17 residues. The V gene's germline CDR1 is LGHDT and CDR2 YNNKEL (reference sequence). CDR3: CASSPVGNSGGHNEQFF. The CDR3 bases are TGTGCCAGCAGCCCAGTCGGAAATAGCGGGGGACACAATGAGCAGTTCTTC.

This clone appeared a single time. The chain combines TRBV5-1 with TRBJ2-1; the match to TRBD2 covers 12 bases. CDR3 length equals 15 residues. Germline V gene sequence: CDR1 SGHRS, CDR2 YFSETQ. After removal of 4 bases from V and 9 bases from J, the junction contained 8 bases not matched to a gene. The CDR3 DNA reads TGCGCCAGCAGCGTCGGACTAGCGGGGTTTCCTGAGCAGTTCTTC. Translation gives CASSVGLAGFPEQFF.

V and J are TRBV7-8 and TRBJ2-5, with 8 bases identical to TRBD2. CDR3 size: 14 residues. Germline assignment: CDR1 SGHVS and CDR2 FQNEAQ. Losses at the gene ends were 5 bases for V and 0 bases for J; bases not matched to a gene: 2. The CDR3 protein is CASSQLADQETQYF. For the CDR3, the DNA is TGTGCCAGCAGCCAACTAGCGGACCAAGAGACCCAGTACTTC.

This chain connects TRBV27 to TRBJ2-7; D is tentatively TRBD1 or TRBD2 (7 bases each). The CDR3 runs to 15 residues. Germline CDR1 and CDR2: MNHEY and SMNVEV (reference sequence). Trimming pared 4 bases from V and 2 bases from J, leaving 15 bases between. As DNA, the CDR3 is TGTGCCAGCAGTTCTCAGGGGGGGCTCACCTACGAGCAGTACTTC. Residues: CASSSQGGLTYEQYF.

This clone has a handful of counts. The chain joins TRBV15 to TRBJ1-1, with a tentative D call TRBD1 (5 bases). The CDR3 runs 13 residues. CDR1 and CDR2 (germline): LNHNV, YYDKDF (reference sequence). The V end lost 4 bases, the J end lost 5 bases, and 11 bases lay between the germline ends. CDR3 in DNA: TGTGCCACCAGCACCGCAGGGAGGACTGAAGCTTTCTTT. It translates to CATSTAGRTEAFF.

This chain joins TRBV13 and TRBJ2-3; 9 nucleotides match TRBD2. The CDR3 has 15 residues. Germline assignment: CDR1 PRHDT and CDR2 FYEKMQ (reference sequence). V lost 5 bases and J lost 4; bases outside the gene matches: 7. CDR3 protein: CASSLAGSGADTQYF. CDR3 DNA: TGTGCCAGCAGCCTAGCGGGGAGCGGGGCAGATACGCAGTATTTT.

The rearrangement links TRBV27 to TRBJ2-7; the D gene is possibly TRBD1 (5 bases). V lost 6 bases and J 5 bases, leaving 8 bases between the germline ends. Per germline, CDR1 MNHEY and CDR2 SMNVEV (reference sequence). The CDR3 spans 11 residues. The CDR3 bases are TGTGCCAGCAGCCAGGGCCACGAGCAGTACTTC. This translates into CASSQGHEQYF.

This sequence joins TRBV19 and TRBJ1-2; 7 bases line up with TRBD1. Germline assignment: CDR1 LNHDA and CDR2 SQIVND (reference sequence). This CDR3 is 13 amino acids long. Trimming at V came to 8 bases and at J to 11 bases, leaving 14 bases not matched to a gene. DNA of the CDR3: TGTGCCAGTGGGTCGACAGGGCTGGGTGGATACACCTTC. Amino acids: CASGSTGLGGYTF.

The chain uses TRBV27 and TRBJ2-7, with 7 bases that match TRBD1. The germline CDR1 and CDR2 sequences are MNHEY and SMNVEV (reference sequence). This CDR3 has 14 amino acids. Trimming cost V 2 bases and J 3 bases; bases outside gene matches: 4. CDR3 DNA: TGTGCCAGCAGTTTACAGGGGGTAAACTACGAGCAGTACTTC. The encoded protein is CASSLQGVNYEQYF.